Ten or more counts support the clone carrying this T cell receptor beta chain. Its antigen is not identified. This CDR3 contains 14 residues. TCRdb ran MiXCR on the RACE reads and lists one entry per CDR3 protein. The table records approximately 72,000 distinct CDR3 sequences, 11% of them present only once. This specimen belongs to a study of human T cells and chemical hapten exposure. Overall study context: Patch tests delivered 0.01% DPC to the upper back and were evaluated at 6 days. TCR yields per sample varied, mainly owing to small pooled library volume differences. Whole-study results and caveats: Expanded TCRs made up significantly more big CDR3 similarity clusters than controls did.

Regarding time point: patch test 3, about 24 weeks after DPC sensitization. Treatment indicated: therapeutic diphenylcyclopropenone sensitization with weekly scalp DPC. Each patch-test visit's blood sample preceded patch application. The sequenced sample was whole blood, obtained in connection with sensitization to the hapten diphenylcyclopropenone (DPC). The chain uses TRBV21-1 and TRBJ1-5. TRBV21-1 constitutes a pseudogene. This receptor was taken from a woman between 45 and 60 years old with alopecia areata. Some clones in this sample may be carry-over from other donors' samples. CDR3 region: CASSKVDSYQPQHF. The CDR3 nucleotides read TGTGCCAGCAGCAAAGTGGACAGCTATCAGCCCCAGCATTTT.